The T cell receptor beta chain under discussion was sequenced for a study of T cell responses to AZD1222 COVID-19 vaccine (dated by TCRdb to 2020 to 2023). For the wider study: A total of under 250 trial participants underwent TCR sequencing, of whom roughly 210 had received two doses of AZD1222 and 26 had received two doses of the MenACWY control vaccine. Trial participants were enrolled by age into subgroups of 18-55, 56-69 and 70-plus years, and roughly 150, 30 and 60 TCR-sequenced participants, respectively, were included in these subgroups.

This specimen's time point label, per the study, means: about 28 days (+/-7) after the second vaccine dose. AZD1222 recipients whose second dose came at about 4 weeks and those whose second dose came at about 12 weeks were combined into one group, since spike-specific TCR depth and breadth did not differ between the two schedules. The vaccinee samples were drawn from two UK trials, COV001 and COV002, one of which was a single-blind randomized controlled phase 2/3 trial testing AZD1222 (ChAdOx1 nCoV-19) in healthy adults. Trial participant PBMC samples were collected at day 0 and day 28 after the second dose for TCRbeta chain sequencing. The CDR3 regions of human TCRbeta chains were analyzed by immunosequencing. The study's processing was this. Repertoire TCRs were checked for matches against a reference library of SARS-CoV-2-specific TCRs that had been generated using the MIRA antigen-specificity platform. Breadth meant the fraction of unique TCRs that were SARS-CoV-2-associated, whereas depth meant the fraction of total T cells that were SARS-CoV-2-associated. Each spike-specific TCR was assigned to its reactive spike region and to a CD4 or CD8 class using the MIRA data. Log10-transformed breadth and depth values were compared by one-way ANOVA with Sidak's multiple comparisons tests. TCRdb retrieved this table from immuneACCESS and kept in-frame rearrangements only. Not all clones are present; in checked studies, unresolved V genes account for under half, and no reason is known for the remainder. The V and J calls and clone size are taken from that table; D and trimming were inferred from the DNA. The sample table holds roughly 150,000 clones, of which approximately 93% were seen once. The top ten hold roughly 1.2% of the sample.

This clone was seen more than once but under ten times. The antigen this receptor binds is unknown. Base-call qualities are not available, and no considerably larger clone is one nucleotide away. Including cysteine and phenylalanine, the CDR3 has 16 amino acids. The only DNA kept is the CDR3, 48 bases in frame from the first base. Sequences LGHNA (CDR1) and YNFKEQ (CDR2) are obtained from the germline V gene. V is cut by 1 base and J by 3 bases, and the space between the germline ends is 13 bases. The study at large found these results: CD4 TCRs associated with the vaccine covered the entire spike protein, and the dominant responses were in regions 160-218 and 743-854. A significant rise in spike-specific TCR breadth and depth was observed after two AZD1222 doses relative to day 0 and relative to MenACWY recipients. Reportedly, almost half of the unique spike-specific TCRs recognized epitopes lying outside the regions that are mutated in the B.1.351 and B.1.1.7 variants. Only a handful of AZD1222 recipients were SARS-CoV-2 seropositive at baseline, limiting conclusions about previously exposed vaccinees. Participants were mostly white British, with more females than males. The authors suggested clonal diversity may have been underestimated. Because no samples from the day 14 peak response were available, repertoires could be characterized only after the peak T cell response. The 56-69-year group was small, and its depth increase did not reach significance, likely because of low power.

The TCR sequence derives from an adult who received the AZD1222 COVID-19 vaccine. Sample: peripheral blood, taken 28 days after the second AZD1222 dose. The receptor chain draws on TRBV4-2 and TRBJ1-3; the D gene is perhaps TRBD1, from 6 matching bases. The DNA reads as follows: TGTGCCAGCAGCCAAGGGGGGGCTGGGCGTGGAAACACCATATATTTT. Its product reads: CASSQGGAGRGNTIYF.